The entry that follows covers one TCR beta chain sequence. Its antigen remains undetermined. The input lacks base qualities; no much larger clone sits a single base away. The immunoSEQ Assay, a bias-controlled multiplex PCR, was used to amplify TCRbeta CDR3 regions from genomic DNA. The authors processed their data as follows. The number of nucleated cells in each sample was estimated by amplification of reference gene primers within the assay. To quantify the absolute abundance of each unique TCRbeta CDR3 rearrangement, sequence reads were collapsed and filtered. For each sample, productive Simpson clonality was calculated as the square root of Simpson's diversity index over productive rearrangements. The source is immuneACCESS, and TCRdb retained only in-frame sequences with V and J called. Part of the clones is not carried over; for the studies checked, unresolved V genes explain less than half of this, and the remainder is unexplained. That table is the source of V, J and clone size, and D and trimming were worked out from the DNA. The table for this sample lists around 300,000 clones; about 87% of them were counted only once. 5.3% of the sample goes to the ten largest clones.

This specimen comes from a study of blood T cell repertoires in COVID-19 (dated by TCRdb to 2018 to 2021). Broadly, across the study: Collaborator samples came from the United States, Italy and Spain and covered acute and convalescent phases of COVID-19. The material from the prospective study consisted of cDNA or gDNA derived from T cells, B-cell-depleted T cells, or PBMCs. Subjects who had been exposed to COVID-19, were actively infected with it, or had recovered from it provided the deeply sampled blood TCRbeta repertoires that made up the dataset. The repertoires were released in a freely available public database meant as a resource for research on the immune response to SARS-CoV-2. Samples were obtained from the ongoing ImmuneRACE study (first 160 participants) and from about 1,300 subjects provided by 6 global collaborators. A de-identified subject ID, COVID-19 status, age in years and sex were almost always included in the sample metadata. HLA class I and class II types, where available, came from metadata supplied by the sample provider rather than from assay-based typing.

Overall study results and their limits: The amount of clinical and demographic metadata varied by source and participant and was provided uncurated.

In the prospective study, participants were about 18 to 100 years old, resided in about two dozen geographic areas of the United States, and were enrolled through a virtual design. To assign participants to cohorts, the prospective study relied on clinical history that participants themselves reported in a screening survey and a study questionnaire. For ImmuneRACE Cohort 3, a participant was defined as recovered based on two consecutive negative NP/OP PCR tests, clearance by a healthcare professional, or resolution of symptoms. In the prospective study, mobile phlebotomists collected whole blood, serum and a nasopharyngeal or oropharyngeal swab from each participant. Additional blood draws and questionnaires over a 2-month period could optionally be provided by prospective study participants. Prospective study blood samples were shipped either frozen or at room temperature before DNA extraction.

Between the V and J ends, shortened by 0 bases and 2 bases respectively, the junction contains 7 bases. The germline V gene (reference sequence) yields PRHDT for CDR1 and FYEKMQ for CDR2. Spanning cysteine to phenylalanine, the CDR3 consists of 14 amino acids. Only the CDR3 part of the read is kept: 42 bases, read in frame from the first base. The sample taken for sequencing was PBMCs or T cells enriched from blood (not recorded which). The chain was built from TRBV13 and TRBJ2-5, with an unclear D gene assignment. The clonotype was recovered from a woman aged 25 to 39 who had recovered from COVID-19. The nucleotide sequence is given as TGTGCCAGCAGCTTAGGGACTGTACAAGAGACCCAGTACTTC. This translates into CASSLGTVQETQYF.